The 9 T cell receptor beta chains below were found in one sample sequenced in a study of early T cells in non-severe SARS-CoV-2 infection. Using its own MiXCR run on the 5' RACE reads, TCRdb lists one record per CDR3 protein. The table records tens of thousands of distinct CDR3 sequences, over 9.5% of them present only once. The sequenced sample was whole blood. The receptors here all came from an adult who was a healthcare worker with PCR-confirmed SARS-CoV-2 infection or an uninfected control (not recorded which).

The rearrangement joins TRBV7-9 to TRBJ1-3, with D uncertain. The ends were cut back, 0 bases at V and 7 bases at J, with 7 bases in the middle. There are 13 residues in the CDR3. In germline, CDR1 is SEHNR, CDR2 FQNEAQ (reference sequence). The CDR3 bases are TGTGCCAGCAGCTTAGCGAAAACGAACACCATATATTTT. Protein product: CASSLAKTNTIYF. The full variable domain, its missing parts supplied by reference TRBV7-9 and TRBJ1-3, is DTGVSQNPRHKITKRGQNVTFRCDPISEHNRLYWYRQTLGQGPEFLTYFQNEAQLEKSRLLSDRFSAERPKGSFSTLEIQRTEQGDSAMYLCASSLAKTNTIYFGEGSWLTVV.

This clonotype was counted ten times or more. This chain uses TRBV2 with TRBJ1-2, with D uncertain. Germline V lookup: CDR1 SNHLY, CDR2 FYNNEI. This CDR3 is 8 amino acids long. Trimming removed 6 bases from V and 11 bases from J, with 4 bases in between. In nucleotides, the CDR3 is TGTGCCAGCAGCGAGTACACCTTC. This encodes CASSEYTF.

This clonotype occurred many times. The CDR3 loop is CATSRDRESQDTQYF. The CDR3 nucleotides read TGTGCCACCAGCAGAGACAGGGAGAGCCAAGATACGCAGTATTTT. This chain links TRBV15 with TRBJ2-3, with D tentatively TRBD1 or TRBD2 (5 bases each). Germline CDR1 and CDR2: LNHNV and YYDKDF (reference sequence). Deletions cut 0 bases from V and 5 bases from J, with 12 bases between. The CDR3 is 15 residues long.

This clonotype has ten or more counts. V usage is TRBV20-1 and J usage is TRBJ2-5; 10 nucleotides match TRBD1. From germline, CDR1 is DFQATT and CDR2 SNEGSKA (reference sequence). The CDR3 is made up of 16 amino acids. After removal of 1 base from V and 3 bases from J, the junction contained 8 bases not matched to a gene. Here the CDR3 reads CSARAPGQGTEETQYF. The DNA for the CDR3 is TGCAGTGCTAGAGCCCCGGGACAGGGGACCGAAGAGACCCAGTACTTC.

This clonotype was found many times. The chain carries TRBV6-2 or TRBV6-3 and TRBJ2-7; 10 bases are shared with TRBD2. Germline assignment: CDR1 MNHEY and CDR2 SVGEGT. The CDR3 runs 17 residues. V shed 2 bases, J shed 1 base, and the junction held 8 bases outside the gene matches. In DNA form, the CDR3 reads TGTGCCAGCAGTTACAGGCCTAGCGGGAGTCGGTCCTACGAGCAGTACTTC. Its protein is CASSYRPSGSRSYEQYF.

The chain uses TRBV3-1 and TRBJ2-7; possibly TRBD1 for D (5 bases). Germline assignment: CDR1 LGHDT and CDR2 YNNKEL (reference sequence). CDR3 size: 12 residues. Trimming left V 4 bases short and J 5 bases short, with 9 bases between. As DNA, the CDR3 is TGTGCCAGCAGCCCAGGGTCCCACGAGCAGTACTTC. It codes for CASSPGSHEQYF.

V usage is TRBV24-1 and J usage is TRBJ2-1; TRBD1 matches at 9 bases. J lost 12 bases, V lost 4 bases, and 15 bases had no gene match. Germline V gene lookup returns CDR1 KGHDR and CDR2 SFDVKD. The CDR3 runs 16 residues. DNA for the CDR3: TGTGCCACCAGTGAGGACTGGGACAGGGCCACCGGTGGGCAGTTCTTC. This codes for CATSEDWDRATGGQFF.

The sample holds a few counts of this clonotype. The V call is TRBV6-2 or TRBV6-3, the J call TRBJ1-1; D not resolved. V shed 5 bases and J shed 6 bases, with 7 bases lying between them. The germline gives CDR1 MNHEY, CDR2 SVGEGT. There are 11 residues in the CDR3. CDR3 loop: CASSDYPEAFF. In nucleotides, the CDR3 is TGTGCCAGCAGTGACTATCCTGAAGCTTTCTTT.

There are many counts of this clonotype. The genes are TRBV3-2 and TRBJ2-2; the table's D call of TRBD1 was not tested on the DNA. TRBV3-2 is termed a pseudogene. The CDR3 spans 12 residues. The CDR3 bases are TGTGCCAGCAGCCAAGTAACCCCTCAGCTGTTTTTT. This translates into CASSQVTPQLFF.